This T cell receptor beta chain was identified during a study of CD8+CD57+ T cells in acquired aplastic anemia. About the research overall: The average for DNA from sorted CD4+ and CD8+ cells was 3 to 3.5 ug.

The study's findings and limits: Roughly 30 CD8+ CDR3 sequences occurred in both the patients and the controls. Statistical testing detected no significant gap in CD8+ Simpson's diversity between patients and controls.

Genomic DNA templated the TCR beta VDJ and CDR3 profiling. TCRdb passed the reads through MiXCR, listing each CDR3 protein once. The sample has around 200,000 distinct CDR3 sequences, approximately 60% seen once. As for this clonotype: Its antigen remains unknown.

Trimming pared 3 bases from V and 0 bases from J, leaving 15 bases between. CDR1 and CDR2 (germline): SGHDT, YYEEEE. This CDR3 comprises 17 residues. Only patients with CD8+CD57+ cell expansion on flow cytometry were chosen for sequencing. Sequences were obtained from sorted CD4+, CD8+, or CD8+CD57+ T cells (not recorded which) from PBMCs. The V call is TRBV5-6, the J call TRBJ1-4; tentatively, D is TRBD1 (6 bases). The sequence was obtained from a human donor with aplastic anemia. Written as DNA, the CDR3 is TGTGCCAGCAGCTCCGAGCGGACAGCTGCAACTAATGAAAAACTGTTTTTT. Amino acid sequence: CASSSERTAATNEKLFF.